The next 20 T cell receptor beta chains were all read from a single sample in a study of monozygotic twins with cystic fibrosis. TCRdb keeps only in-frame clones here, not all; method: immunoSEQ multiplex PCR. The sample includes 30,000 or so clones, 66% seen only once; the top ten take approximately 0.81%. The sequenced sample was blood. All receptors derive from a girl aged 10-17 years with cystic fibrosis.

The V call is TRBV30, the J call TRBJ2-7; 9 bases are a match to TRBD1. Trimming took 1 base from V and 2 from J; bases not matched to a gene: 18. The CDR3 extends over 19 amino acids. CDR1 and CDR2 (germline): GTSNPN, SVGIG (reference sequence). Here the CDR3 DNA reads TGTGCCTGGAGTGCCTCTTATACCGGGACAGGGTTTAAAGCCTACGAGCAGTACTTC. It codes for CAWSASYTGTGFKAYEQYF.

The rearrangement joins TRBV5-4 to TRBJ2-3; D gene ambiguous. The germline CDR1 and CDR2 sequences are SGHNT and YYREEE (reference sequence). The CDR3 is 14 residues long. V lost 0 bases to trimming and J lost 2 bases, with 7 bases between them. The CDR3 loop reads CASSLEAPTDTQYF. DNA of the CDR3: TGTGCCAGCAGCTTGGAAGCCCCCACAGATACGCAGTATTTT.

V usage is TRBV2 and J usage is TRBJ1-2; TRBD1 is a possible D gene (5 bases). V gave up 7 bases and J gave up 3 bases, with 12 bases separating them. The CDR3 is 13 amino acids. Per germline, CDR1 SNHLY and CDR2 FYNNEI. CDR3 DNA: TGTGCCAGCACTAAGACAGACTACTATGGCTACACCTTC. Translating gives CASTKTDYYGYTF. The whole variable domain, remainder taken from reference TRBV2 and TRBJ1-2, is EPEVTQTPSHQVTQMGQEVILRCVPISNHLYFYWYRQILGQKVEFLVSFYNNEISEKSEIFDDQFSVERPDGSNFTLKIRSTKLEDSAMYFCASTKTDYYGYTFGSGTRLTVV.

CDR3 nucleotide sequence: TGTGCCAGCAGTTCTCCGGGGCCCAACTCCAACTCTGGAAACACCATATATTTT. It is translated as CASSSPGPNSNSGNTIYF. The rearrangement uses TRBV27 and TRBJ1-3, with D tentatively TRBD1 (5 bases). The V and J ends lost 4 bases and 0 bases respectively, with 19 bases between them. This CDR3 is built from 18 residues. In germline, CDR1 is MNHEY, CDR2 SMNVEV (reference sequence).

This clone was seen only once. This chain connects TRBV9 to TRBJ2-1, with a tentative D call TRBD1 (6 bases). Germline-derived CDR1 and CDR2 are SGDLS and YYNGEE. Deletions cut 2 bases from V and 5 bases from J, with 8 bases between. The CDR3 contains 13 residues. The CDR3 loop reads CASSVKGDNEQFF. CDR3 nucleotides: TGTGCCAGCAGCGTTAAGGGGGACAATGAGCAGTTCTTC.

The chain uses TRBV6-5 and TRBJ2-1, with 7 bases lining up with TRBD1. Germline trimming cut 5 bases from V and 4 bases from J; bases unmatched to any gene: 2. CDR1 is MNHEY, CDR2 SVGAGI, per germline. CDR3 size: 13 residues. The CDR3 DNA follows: TGTGCCAGCAGTCAACAGGGGTACAATGAGCAGTTCTTC. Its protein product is CASSQQGYNEQFF.

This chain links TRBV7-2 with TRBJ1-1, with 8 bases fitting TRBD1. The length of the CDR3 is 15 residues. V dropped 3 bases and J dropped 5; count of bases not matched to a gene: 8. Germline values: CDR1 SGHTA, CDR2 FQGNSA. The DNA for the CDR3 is TGTGCCAGCAGCTTCGACAGGGGTGGAATTACTGAAGCTTTCTTT. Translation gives CASSFDRGGITEAFF.

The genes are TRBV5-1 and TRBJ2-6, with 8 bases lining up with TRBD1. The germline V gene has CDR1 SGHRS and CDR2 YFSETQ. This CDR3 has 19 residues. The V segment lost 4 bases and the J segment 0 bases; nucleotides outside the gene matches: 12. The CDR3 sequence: CASSTTQGQELSGANVLTF. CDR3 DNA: TGCGCCAGCAGCACGACCCAGGGACAGGAGCTCTCTGGGGCCAACGTCCTGACTTTC.

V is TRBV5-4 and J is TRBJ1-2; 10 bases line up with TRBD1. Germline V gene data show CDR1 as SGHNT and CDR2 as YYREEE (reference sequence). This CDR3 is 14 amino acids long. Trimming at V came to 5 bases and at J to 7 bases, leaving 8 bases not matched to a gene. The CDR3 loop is CASREGTGAVGYTF. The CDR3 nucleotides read TGTGCCAGCAGGGAGGGGACAGGGGCGGTTGGCTACACCTTC.

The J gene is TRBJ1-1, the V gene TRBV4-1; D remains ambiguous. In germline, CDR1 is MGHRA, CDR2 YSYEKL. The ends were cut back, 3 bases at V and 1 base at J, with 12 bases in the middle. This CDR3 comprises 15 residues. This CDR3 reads CASSHRTRGNTEAFF. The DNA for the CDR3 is TGCGCCAGCAGCCATAGGACCCGAGGGAACACTGAAGCTTTCTTT.

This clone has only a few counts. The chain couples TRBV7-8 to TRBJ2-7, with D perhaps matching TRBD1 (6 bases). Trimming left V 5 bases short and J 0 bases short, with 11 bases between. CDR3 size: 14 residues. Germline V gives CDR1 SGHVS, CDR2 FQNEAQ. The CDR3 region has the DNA TGTGCCAGCAGCACAGGGCAATCCTCCTACGAGCAGTACTTC. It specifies CASSTGQSSYEQYF.

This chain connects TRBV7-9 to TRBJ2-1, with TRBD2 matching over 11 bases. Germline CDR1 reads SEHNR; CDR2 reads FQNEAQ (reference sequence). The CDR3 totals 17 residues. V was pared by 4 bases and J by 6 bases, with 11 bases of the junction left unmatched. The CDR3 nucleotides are TGTGCCAGCAGCTCCCTGCGCATAGCGGGAGGGCTCAATGAGCAGTTCTTC. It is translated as CASSSLRIAGGLNEQFF.

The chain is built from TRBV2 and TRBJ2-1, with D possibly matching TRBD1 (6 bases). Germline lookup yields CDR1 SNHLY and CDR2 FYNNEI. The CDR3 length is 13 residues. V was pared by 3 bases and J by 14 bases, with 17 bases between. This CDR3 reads CASSDPRTGLEFF. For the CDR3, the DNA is TGTGCCAGCAGTGACCCGCGAACAGGGTTGGAGTTCTTC.

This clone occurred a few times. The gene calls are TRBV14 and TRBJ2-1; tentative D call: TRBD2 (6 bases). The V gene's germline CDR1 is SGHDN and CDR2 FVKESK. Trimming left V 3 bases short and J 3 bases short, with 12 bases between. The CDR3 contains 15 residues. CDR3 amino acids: CASSHLGGNYNEQFF. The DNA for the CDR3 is TGTGCCAGCAGCCACTTGGGCGGGAACTACAATGAGCAGTTCTTC.

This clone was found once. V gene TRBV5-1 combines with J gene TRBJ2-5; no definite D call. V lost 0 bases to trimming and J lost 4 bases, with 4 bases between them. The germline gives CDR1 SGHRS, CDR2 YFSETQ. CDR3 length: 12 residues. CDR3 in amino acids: CASSLEGETQYF. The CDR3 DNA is TGCGCCAGCAGCTTGGAAGGAGAGACCCAGTACTTC.

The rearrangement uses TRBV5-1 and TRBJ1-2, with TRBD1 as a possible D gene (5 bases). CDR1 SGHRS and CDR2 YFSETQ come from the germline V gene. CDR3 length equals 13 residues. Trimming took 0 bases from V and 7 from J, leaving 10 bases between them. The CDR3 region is CASSLGQFSGYTF. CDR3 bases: TGCGCCAGCAGCTTGGGACAGTTTAGTGGCTACACCTTC.

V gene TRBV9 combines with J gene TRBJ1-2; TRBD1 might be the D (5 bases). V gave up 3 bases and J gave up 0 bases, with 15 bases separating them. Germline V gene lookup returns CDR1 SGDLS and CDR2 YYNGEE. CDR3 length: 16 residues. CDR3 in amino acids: CASSAPRGRANYGYTF. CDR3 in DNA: TGTGCCAGCAGCGCCCCGCGGGGCCGAGCTAACTATGGCTACACCTTC.

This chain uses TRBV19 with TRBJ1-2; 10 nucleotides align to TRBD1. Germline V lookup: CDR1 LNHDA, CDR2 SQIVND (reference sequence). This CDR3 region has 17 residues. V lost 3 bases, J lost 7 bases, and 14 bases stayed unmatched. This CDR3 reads CASSIIDRGRRGCGYTF. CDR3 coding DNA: TGTGCCAGTAGTATCATAGACAGGGGGCGACGAGGTTGTGGCTACACCTTC.

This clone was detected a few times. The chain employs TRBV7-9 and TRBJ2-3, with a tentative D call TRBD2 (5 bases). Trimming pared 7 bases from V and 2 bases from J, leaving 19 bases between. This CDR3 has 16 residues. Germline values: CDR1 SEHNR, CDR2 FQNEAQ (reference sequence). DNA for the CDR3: TGTGCCAGCACCCCGGGATTAGCTGGTTCCACAGATACGCAGTATTTT. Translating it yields CASTPGLAGSTDTQYF. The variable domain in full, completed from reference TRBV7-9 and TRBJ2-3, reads DTGVSQNPRHKITKRGQNVTFRCDPISEHNRLYWYRQTLGQGPEFLTYFQNEAQLEKSRLLSDRFSAERPKGSFSTLEIQRTEQGDSAMYLCASTPGLAGSTDTQYFGPGTRLTVL.

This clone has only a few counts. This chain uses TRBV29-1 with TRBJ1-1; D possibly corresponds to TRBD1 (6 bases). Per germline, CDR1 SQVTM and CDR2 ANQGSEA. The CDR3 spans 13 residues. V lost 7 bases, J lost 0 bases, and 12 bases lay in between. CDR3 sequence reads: CSARGNLNTEAFF. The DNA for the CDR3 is TGCAGCGCCAGGGGAAACCTGAACACTGAAGCTTTCTTT.